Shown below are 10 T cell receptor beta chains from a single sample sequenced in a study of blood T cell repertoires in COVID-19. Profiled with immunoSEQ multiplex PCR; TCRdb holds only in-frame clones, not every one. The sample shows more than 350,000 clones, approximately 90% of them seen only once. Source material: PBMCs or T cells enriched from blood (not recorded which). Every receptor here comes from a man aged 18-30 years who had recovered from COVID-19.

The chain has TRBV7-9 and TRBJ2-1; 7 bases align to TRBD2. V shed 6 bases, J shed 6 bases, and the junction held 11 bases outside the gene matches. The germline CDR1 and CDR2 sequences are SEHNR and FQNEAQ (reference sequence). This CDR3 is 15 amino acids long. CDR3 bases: TGTGCCAGCAGACGTCTAGGCGGGAGCTCCAATGAGCAGTTCTTC. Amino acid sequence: CASRRLGGSSNEQFF. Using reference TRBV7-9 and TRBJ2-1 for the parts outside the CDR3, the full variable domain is DTGVSQNPRHKITKRGQNVTFRCDPISEHNRLYWYRQTLGQGPEFLTYFQNEAQLEKSRLLSDRFSAERPKGSFSTLEIQRTEQGDSAMYLCASRRLGGSSNEQFFGPGTRLTVL.

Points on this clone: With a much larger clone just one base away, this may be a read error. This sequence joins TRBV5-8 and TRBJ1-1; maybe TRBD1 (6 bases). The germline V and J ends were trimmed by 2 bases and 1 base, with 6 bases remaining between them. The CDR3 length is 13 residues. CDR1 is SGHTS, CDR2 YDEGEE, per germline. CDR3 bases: TGTGCCAGCAGCTTACAGGGGAACACTGAAGCTTTCTTT. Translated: CASSLQGNTEAFF.

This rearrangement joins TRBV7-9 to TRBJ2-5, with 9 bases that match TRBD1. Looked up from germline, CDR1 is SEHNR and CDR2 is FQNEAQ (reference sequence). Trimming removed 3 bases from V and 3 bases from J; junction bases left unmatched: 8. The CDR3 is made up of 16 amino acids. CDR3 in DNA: TGTGCCAGCAGCTTTACGGACAGGGGAATGGAAGAGACCCAGTACTTC. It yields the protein CASSFTDRGMEETQYF.

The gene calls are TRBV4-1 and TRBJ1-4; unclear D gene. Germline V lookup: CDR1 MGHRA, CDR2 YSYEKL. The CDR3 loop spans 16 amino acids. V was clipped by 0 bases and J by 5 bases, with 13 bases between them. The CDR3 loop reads CASSQEESRANEKLFF. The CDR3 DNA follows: TGCGCCAGCAGCCAAGAGGAGAGTCGCGCCAATGAAAAACTGTTTTTT.

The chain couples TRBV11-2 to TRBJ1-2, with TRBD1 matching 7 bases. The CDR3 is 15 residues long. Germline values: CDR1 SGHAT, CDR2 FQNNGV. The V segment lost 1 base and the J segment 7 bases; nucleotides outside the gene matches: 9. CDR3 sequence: CASSLGRGGIGGYTF. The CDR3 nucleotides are TGTGCCAGCAGCTTAGGGAGAGGGGGCATTGGTGGCTACACCTTC. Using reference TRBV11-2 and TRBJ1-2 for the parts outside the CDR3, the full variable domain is EAGVAQSPRYKIIEKRQSVAFWCNPISGHATLYWYQQILGQGPKLLIQFQNNGVVDDSQLPKDRFSAERLKGVDSTLKIQPAKLEDSAVYLCASSLGRGGIGGYTFGSGTRLTVV.

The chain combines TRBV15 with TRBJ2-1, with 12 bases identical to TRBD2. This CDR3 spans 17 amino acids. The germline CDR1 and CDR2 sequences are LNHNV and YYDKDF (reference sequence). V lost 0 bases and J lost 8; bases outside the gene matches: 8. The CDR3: CATSRELAGGLGDEQFF. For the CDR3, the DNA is TGTGCCACCAGCAGAGAACTAGCGGGGGGCCTCGGGGATGAGCAGTTCTTC.

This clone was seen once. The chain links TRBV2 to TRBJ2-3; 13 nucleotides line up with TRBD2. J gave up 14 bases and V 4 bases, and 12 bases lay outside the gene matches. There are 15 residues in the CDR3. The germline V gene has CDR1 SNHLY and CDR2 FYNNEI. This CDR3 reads CASSGGGLAGVYLYF. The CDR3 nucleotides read TGTGCCAGCAGTGGGGGAGGACTAGCGGGGGTCTATCTGTATTTT.

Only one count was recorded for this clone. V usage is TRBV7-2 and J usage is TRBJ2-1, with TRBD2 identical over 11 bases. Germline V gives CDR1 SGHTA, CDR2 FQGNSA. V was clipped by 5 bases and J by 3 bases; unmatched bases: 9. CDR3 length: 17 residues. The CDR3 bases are TGTGCCAGCAGCCACCCCTACGGGACTAGCGGCTACAATGAGCAGTTCTTC. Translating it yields CASSHPYGTSGYNEQFF.

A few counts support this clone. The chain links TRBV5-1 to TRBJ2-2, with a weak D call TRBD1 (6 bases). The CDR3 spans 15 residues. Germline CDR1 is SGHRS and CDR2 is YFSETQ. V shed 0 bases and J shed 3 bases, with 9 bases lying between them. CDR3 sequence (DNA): TGCGCCAGCAGCTTGGCACAGGGCTACACCGGGGAGCTGTTTTTT. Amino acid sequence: CASSLAQGYTGELFF. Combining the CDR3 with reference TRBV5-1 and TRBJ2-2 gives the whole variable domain KAGVTQTPRYLIKTRGQQVTLSCSPISGHRSVSWYQQTPGQGLQFLFEYFSETQRNKGNFPGRFSGRQFSNSRSEMNVSTLELGDSALYLCASSLAQGYTGELFFGEGSRLTVL.

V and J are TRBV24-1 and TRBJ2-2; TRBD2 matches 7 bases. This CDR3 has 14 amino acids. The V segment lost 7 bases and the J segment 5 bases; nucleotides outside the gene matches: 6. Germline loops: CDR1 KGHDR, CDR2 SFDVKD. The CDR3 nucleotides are TGTGCCACCAGCCGGGAGGCCGGGACCGGGGAGCTGTTTTTT. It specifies CATSREAGTGELFF.